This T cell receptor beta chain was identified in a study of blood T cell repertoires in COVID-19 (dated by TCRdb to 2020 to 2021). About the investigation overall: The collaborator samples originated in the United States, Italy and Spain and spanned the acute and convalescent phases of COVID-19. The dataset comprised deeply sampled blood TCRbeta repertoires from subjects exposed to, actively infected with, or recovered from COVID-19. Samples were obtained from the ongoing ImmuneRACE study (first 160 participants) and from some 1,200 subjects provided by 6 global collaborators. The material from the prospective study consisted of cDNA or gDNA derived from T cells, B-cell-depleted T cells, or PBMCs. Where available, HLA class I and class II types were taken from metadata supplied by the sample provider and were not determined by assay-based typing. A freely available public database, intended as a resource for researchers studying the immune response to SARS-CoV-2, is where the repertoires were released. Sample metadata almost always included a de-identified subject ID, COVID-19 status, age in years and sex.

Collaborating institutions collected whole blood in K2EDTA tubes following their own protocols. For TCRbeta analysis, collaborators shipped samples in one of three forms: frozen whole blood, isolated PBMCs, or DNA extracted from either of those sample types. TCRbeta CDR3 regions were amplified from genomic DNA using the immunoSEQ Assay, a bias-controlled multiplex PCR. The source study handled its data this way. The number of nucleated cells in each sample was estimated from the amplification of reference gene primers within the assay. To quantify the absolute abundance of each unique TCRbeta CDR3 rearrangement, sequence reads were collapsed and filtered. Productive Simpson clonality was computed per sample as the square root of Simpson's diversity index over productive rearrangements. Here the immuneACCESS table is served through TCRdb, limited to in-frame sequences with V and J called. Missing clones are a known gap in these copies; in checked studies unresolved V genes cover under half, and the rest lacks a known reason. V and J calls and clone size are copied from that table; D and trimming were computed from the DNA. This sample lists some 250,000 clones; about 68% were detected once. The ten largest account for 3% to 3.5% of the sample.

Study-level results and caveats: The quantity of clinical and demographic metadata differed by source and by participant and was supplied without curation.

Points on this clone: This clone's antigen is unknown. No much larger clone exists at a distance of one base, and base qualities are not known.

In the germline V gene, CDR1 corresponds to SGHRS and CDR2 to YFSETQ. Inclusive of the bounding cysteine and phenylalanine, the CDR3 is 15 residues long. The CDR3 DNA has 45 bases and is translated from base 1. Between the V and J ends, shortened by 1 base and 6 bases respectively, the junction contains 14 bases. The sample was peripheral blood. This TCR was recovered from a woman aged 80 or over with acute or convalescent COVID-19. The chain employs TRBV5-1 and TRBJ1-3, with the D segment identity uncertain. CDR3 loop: CASSLRGLSENTIYF. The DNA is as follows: TGCGCCAGCAGCTTGCGAGGGCTTTCGGAAAACACCATATATTTT. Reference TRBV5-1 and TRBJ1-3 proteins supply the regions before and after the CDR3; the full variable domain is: KAGVTQTPRYLIKTRGQQVTLSCSPISGHRSVSWYQQTPGQGLQFLFEYFSETQRNKGNFPGRFSGRQFSNSRSEMNVSTLELGDSALYLCASSLRGLSENTIYFGEGSWLTVV.